These 4 T cell receptor beta chains were sequenced from one sample in a study of blood T cell repertoires in COVID-19. This table comes from immunoSEQ multiplex PCR, and its TCRdb copy is limited to in-frame clones, with some not included. The sample holds 150,000 to 200,000 clones, 86% seen once. The source material was peripheral blood. Source of these receptors: a woman at least 80 years old in a cohort sampled during active or convalescent COVID-19.

The rearrangement joins TRBV7-9 to TRBJ2-2; D perhaps matches TRBD2 (6 bases). V dropped 9 bases and J dropped 3 bases, with 14 bases sitting between them. CDR1 SEHNR and CDR2 FQNEAQ come from the germline V gene (reference sequence). This CDR3 contains 14 residues. CDR3 residues: CASQGGSDTGELFF. The CDR3 bases are TGTGCCAGTCAAGGAGGGTCGGACACCGGGGAGCTGTTTTTT.

The gene calls are TRBV29-1 and TRBJ2-7, with 10 bases identical to TRBD1. Germline loops: CDR1 SQVTM, CDR2 ANQGSEA. This CDR3 is built from 18 residues. V gave up 0 bases and J gave up 1 base; unmatched junction bases: 12. CDR3 DNA sequence: TGCAGCGTTGAAGATCGGTATGGAAGGGACAGGGGTTCCTACGAGCAGTACGTC. This translates into CSVEDRYGRDRGSYEQYV.

The chain combines TRBV28 with TRBJ1-5; the D is unclear. The CDR3 covers 13 residues. Between the trimmed V and J ends, which lost 2 bases and 3 bases, there was a span of 5 bases. CDR1 is MDHEN and CDR2 is SYDVKM in the germline V gene. In nucleotides, the CDR3 is TGTGCCAGCAGTTTAGGAGACAATCAGCCCCAGCATTTT. This codes for CASSLGDNQPQHF.

This rearrangement joins TRBV18 to TRBJ2-5, with D tentatively TRBD2 (5 bases). The germline V gene encodes CDR1 KGHSH and CDR2 LQKENI. This CDR3 has 14 amino acids. V gave up 3 bases and J gave up 10 bases, with 18 bases separating them. The CDR3 sequence is CASSPPSGVRDQYF. In DNA form, the CDR3 reads TGTGCCAGCTCACCTCCCTCCGGGGTTCGTGACCAGTACTTC.